The 19 T cell receptor beta chains in this list originate from one sample, sequenced in a study of blood T cell repertoires in COVID-19. Sequencing was performed with immunoSEQ multiplex PCR; in TCRdb, only in-frame clones are kept and a portion is missing. The sample shows around 100,000 clones, about 91% of them seen only once. What was sequenced was peripheral blood. These receptors were collected from a human donor in a cohort sampled during active COVID-19.

This clone is termed medium-sized. The J gene is TRBJ1-5, the V gene TRBV10-3; D is undetermined. CDR3 length: 14 residues. Trimming cost V 4 bases and J 2 bases, with 9 bases left between them. Looked up from germline, CDR1 is ENHRY and CDR2 is SYGVKD. For the CDR3, the DNA is TGTGCCATCAGTGGCGACACGGGCAATCAGCCCCAGCATTTT. The encoded protein is CAISGDTGNQPQHF.

In its sample, this clone was seen a few times. The chain recombines TRBV24-1 with TRBJ1-5; no clear D gene. Per germline, CDR1 KGHDR and CDR2 SFDVKD. The CDR3 consists of 14 residues. The germline V and J ends were trimmed by 9 bases and 3 bases, with 14 bases remaining between them. In nucleotides, the CDR3 is TGTGCCACCGCCCCCTCGTACAACAATCAGCCCCAGCATTTT. This encodes CATAPSYNNQPQHF.

The J gene is TRBJ2-2, the V gene TRBV7-9; D gene ambiguous. The CDR3 consists of 13 residues. Germline assignment: CDR1 SEHNR and CDR2 FQNEAQ (reference sequence). Trimming stripped 1 base from V and 5 bases from J, with 5 bases between. CDR3 coding DNA: TGTGCCAGCAGCTTAGGGGCTACCGGGGAGCTGTTTTTT. This gives the protein CASSLGATGELFF.

This chain links TRBV7-8 with TRBJ2-7, with unresolved D. The length of the CDR3 is 14 residues. V lost 1 base and J lost 0, with 7 bases in between. Germline V gives CDR1 SGHVS, CDR2 FQNEAQ. In DNA, the CDR3 is TGTGCCAGCAGCTTAGGAACAGCCTCCTACGAGCAGTACTTC. It specifies CASSLGTASYEQYF.

V and J are TRBV3-1 (or the pseudogene TRBV3-2) and TRBJ1-2; 7 bases agree with TRBD1. Germline V CDR1 and CDR2: LGHDT, YNNKEL (reference sequence). The V segment lost 6 bases and the J segment 4 bases; nucleotides outside the gene matches: 5. The CDR3 length is 13 residues. The CDR3 DNA follows: TGTGCCAGCAGTGTATCAGGGGGCTATGGCTACACCTTC. It specifies CASSVSGGYGYTF.

The chain has TRBV5-6 and TRBJ1-3, with 7 bases lining up with TRBD1. The junction had 10 bases not matched to a gene; V was cut back by 1 base and J by 3 bases. This CDR3 is built from 17 residues. The germline V gene has CDR1 SGHDT and CDR2 YYEEEE. Here the CDR3 DNA reads TGTGCCAGCAGCTTGTTTTTAGGGGGCGCTTTTGGAAACACCATATATTTT. This gives the protein CASSLFLGGAFGNTIYF.

Here the CDR3 DNA reads TGTGCCAGCAGCCCACGGACACTCTCTGGAAACACCATATATTTT. Protein: CASSPRTLSGNTIYF. The chain couples TRBV13 to TRBJ1-3; weak D call: TRBD1 (5 bases). Germline V CDR1 and CDR2: PRHDT, FYEKMQ (reference sequence). The CDR3 loop spans 15 amino acids. The ends were cut back, 5 bases at V and 0 bases at J, with 11 bases in the middle.

The CDR3 nucleotides read TGTGCCAGTAGTCTCCGGCGGGGGCAGTTCAATCAGCCCCAGCATTTT. Protein sequence: CASSLRRGQFNQPQHF. This sequence joins TRBV19 and TRBJ1-5; possible D gene TRBD1, 6 bases. The V end lost 5 bases, the J end lost 3 bases, and 17 bases lay between the germline ends. Germline V gene data show CDR1 as LNHDA and CDR2 as SQIVND (reference sequence). CDR3 length: 16 residues.

This clone has only one observation. The chain has TRBV30 and TRBJ1-2; D unresolved. This CDR3 region has 13 residues. Trimming shortened V by 2 bases and J by 8 bases, and 15 bases separated the two germline ends. The germline gives CDR1 GTSNPN, CDR2 SVGIG (reference sequence). The DNA for the CDR3 is TGTGCCTGGAGTTCGGGAGCTATGACAGGCTACACCTTC. Amino acid sequence: CAWSSGAMTGYTF.

The chain has TRBV6-5 and TRBJ1-3; D is perhaps TRBD1 (6 bases). CDR3 length: 15 residues. Germline assignment: CDR1 MNHEY and CDR2 SVGAGI. Trimming removed 5 bases from V and 2 bases from J, with 13 bases in between. CDR3: CASSSNRVAGNTIYF. In nucleotides, the CDR3 is TGTGCCAGCAGTAGCAACAGGGTAGCTGGAAACACCATATATTTT.

In its sample, this clone was seen a few times. In DNA, the CDR3 is TGTGCCAGCAGCTCGGATAGCGGCGCTACCTACGAGCAGTACTTC. Translating it yields CASSSDSGATYEQYF. The chain recombines TRBV5-6 with TRBJ2-7, with a possible D match to TRBD2 (6 bases). Per germline, CDR1 SGHDT and CDR2 YYEEEE. The CDR3 covers 15 residues. Trimming pared 3 bases from V and 2 bases from J, leaving 15 bases between.

V gene TRBV28 combines with J gene TRBJ2-3; 11 bases align to TRBD2. Per germline, CDR1 MDHEN and CDR2 SYDVKM. The CDR3 is 13 amino acids. V lost 8 bases to trimming and J lost 3 bases; unmatched junction nucleotides: 1. In DNA form, the CDR3 reads TGTGCCAGCCGGACTAGCGGGACAGATACGCAGTATTTT. Translation gives CASRTSGTDTQYF.

The rearrangement links TRBV19 to TRBJ1-5; TRBD1 aligns across 9 bases. This CDR3 is 16 amino acids long. Per germline, CDR1 LNHDA and CDR2 SQIVND (reference sequence). V was pared by 3 bases and J by 4 bases, with 7 bases of the junction left unmatched. CDR3 sequence reads: CASSITSGTGNQPQHF. CDR3 sequence (DNA): TGTGCCAGTAGTATTACTTCCGGGACAGGGAATCAGCCCCAGCATTTT. Variable domain in full (rest from reference TRBV19 and TRBJ1-5): DGGITQSPKYLFRKEGQNVTLSCEQNLNHDAMYWYRQDPGQGLRLIYYSQIVNDFQKGDIAEGYSVSREKKESFPLTVTSAQKNPTAFYLCASSITSGTGNQPQHFGDGTRLSIL.

V and J are TRBV28 and TRBJ2-7; a possible D gene is TRBD1 (5 bases). The V end was cut by 6 bases, the J end by 0 bases, with 18 bases between. This CDR3 region has 16 residues. CDR1 MDHEN and CDR2 SYDVKM come from the germline V gene. The CDR3 DNA sequence: TGTGCCAGCAGGCCCAGACAGATTACCTTCTCCTACGAGCAGTACTTC. As protein: CASRPRQITFSYEQYF.

The V and J genes are TRBV5-4 and TRBJ2-5, with 7 nucleotides matching TRBD1. CDR3 length equals 14 residues. J was trimmed by 2 bases and V by 0 bases; bases with no gene match: 1. CDR1 and CDR2 (germline): SGHNT, YYREEE (reference sequence). For the CDR3, the DNA is TGTGCCAGCAGCTTGGGACAGGGACAAGAGACCCAGTACTTC. This translates into CASSLGQGQETQYF.

The rearrangement joins TRBV16 to TRBJ1-5, with D hard to call. V lost 2 bases and J lost 0, with 11 bases in between. Germline V gives CDR1 KGHSY, CDR2 FQNENV. The CDR3 has 16 residues. The CDR3 protein is CASSQRGRNSNQPQHF. The CDR3 nucleotides are TGTGCCAGCAGCCAAAGAGGTCGCAATAGCAATCAGCCCCAGCATTTT.

V and J are TRBV5-5 and TRBJ2-3; D is perhaps TRBD1 (5 bases). V was clipped by 4 bases and J by 6 bases, with 15 bases between them. The CDR3 has 14 residues. Germline values: CDR1 SGHKS, CDR2 YYEKEE (reference sequence). The CDR3 region is CASSNYQGRDTQYF. The CDR3, as DNA: TGTGCCAGCAGCAATTATCAGGGTAGGGATACGCAGTATTTT.

This clone has only a few counts. V and J are TRBV4-2 and TRBJ2-1, with D uncertain. V gave up 1 base and J gave up 15 bases, with 16 bases separating them. CDR1 LGHNA and CDR2 YNFKEQ come from the germline V gene. The CDR3 contains 13 residues. The CDR3: CASSQGYSTYPFF. DNA for the CDR3: TGTGCCAGCAGCCAAGGGTACTCGACTTATCCGTTCTTC.

The chain couples TRBV7-8 to TRBJ1-1; D possibly corresponds to TRBD1 (5 bases). Germline loops: CDR1 SGHVS, CDR2 FQNEAQ. V lost 0 bases to trimming and J lost 7 bases, with 12 bases between them. The CDR3 totals 14 residues. CDR3 nucleotide sequence: TGTGCCAGCAGCTTAGCGGGGGGGAGGAATGAAGCTTTCTTT. As protein: CASSLAGGRNEAFF.